These 29 T cell receptor beta chains share one sample of origin, sequenced in a study of blood T cells in healthy people across ages. With a J-beta primer mix and a sample-barcoded 5' primer, a second PCR ran about 7 to 12 cycles. A single record per CDR3 protein comes from TCRdb applying MiXCR to the 5' RACE reads. There are fewer than 1,200,000 distinct CDR3 sequences in the sample; under 30% occur only once, and around 0.7% lies in the top ten. These data were also filed under a second study, of T cells of mothers and their children.

The sample was blood. Source of these receptors: a girl between 2 and 10 years old in good health.

This clonotype was detected many times. This chain joins TRBV6-2 or TRBV6-3 and TRBJ1-4; 8 bases fit TRBD1. CDR1 is MNHEY, CDR2 SVGEGT, per germline. This CDR3 spans 12 amino acids. The trim removed 6 bases at V and 8 bases at J, leaving 2 bases unmatched. CDR3 amino acids: CASSRTGEKLFF. In DNA, the CDR3 is TGTGCCAGCAGCCGGACAGGGGAAAAACTGTTTTTT.

This sequence joins TRBV9 and TRBJ1-2, with a tentative D call TRBD1 (5 bases). Trimming removed 0 bases at V and 3 bases at J, with 21 bases between. This CDR3 spans 18 amino acids. Germline CDR1 is SGDLS and CDR2 is YYNGEE. The CDR3 is CASSVDHSGGVHHYGYTF. The CDR3 nucleotides are TGTGCCAGCAGCGTAGACCATAGCGGGGGGGTTCATCACTATGGCTACACCTTC.

The chain combines TRBV11-2 with TRBJ2-4; D gene unclear. Between the trimmed V and J ends, which lost 0 bases and 10 bases, there was a span of 7 bases. The CDR3 totals 12 residues. Germline V gives CDR1 SGHAT, CDR2 FQNNGV. The CDR3 DNA reads as TGTGCCAGCAGCTTAGATTCTGGGATTCAGTACTTC. It specifies CASSLDSGIQYF.

Here the CDR3 reads CSARSVLANRETQYF. The CDR3 DNA reads TGCAGTGCTAGATCCGTACTAGCGAATAGAGAGACCCAGTACTTC. The chain employs TRBV20-1 and TRBJ2-5; TRBD2 matches 7 bases. The V segment lost 2 bases and the J segment 4 bases; nucleotides outside the gene matches: 10. This CDR3 is built from 15 residues. Per germline, CDR1 DFQATT and CDR2 SNEGSKA (reference sequence).

Here the CDR3 DNA reads TGCAGCGTCTCGACAGGTTTTAATGAGCAGTTCTTC. Protein product: CSVSTGFNEQFF. This rearrangement joins TRBV29-1 to TRBJ2-1, with D maybe TRBD1 (6 bases). Germline loops: CDR1 SQVTM, CDR2 ANQGSEA. V was clipped by 6 bases and J by 7 bases, with 13 bases between them. The CDR3 is made up of 12 amino acids.

The chain has TRBV4-1 and TRBJ2-1; D unclear. Germline loops: CDR1 MGHRA, CDR2 YSYEKL. The CDR3 contains 13 residues. V lost 2 bases and J lost 11, with 13 bases in between. The CDR3 region is CASSQTPFRKQFF. The CDR3 bases are TGCGCCAGCAGCCAAACTCCTTTTCGGAAGCAGTTCTTC.

This clonotype was seen only a few times. The V call is TRBV6-1, the J call TRBJ2-5; D is uncertain. The closer fit of TRBJ2-7 to the DNA end suggests the J call may be wrong. CDR1 and CDR2 from the germline V gene are MNHNS and SASEGT. The CDR3 runs 11 residues. DNA of the CDR3: TGTGCCAGCATCCGCCCCTACGAGCAGTACTTC. Translating it yields CASIRPYEQYF.

The V call is TRBV5-1, the J call TRBJ2-3; D is unclear. Trimming cost V 0 bases and J 6 bases, with 11 bases left between them. The CDR3 sequence is 14 residues long. Germline CDR1 SGHRS, CDR2 YFSETQ. The CDR3 loop is CASSLGLLADTQYF. The CDR3 bases are TGCGCCAGCAGCTTGGGACTCCTTGCCGATACGCAGTATTTT.

V gene TRBV2 combines with J gene TRBJ2-5; D call uncertain. The J call is doubtful: the DNA matches TRBJ2-7 better. This CDR3 is built from 14 residues. The germline V gene has CDR1 SNHLY and CDR2 FYNNEI. The CDR3 region is CATLFRRTSYEQYF. The CDR3 nucleotides are TGTGCCACTTTATTCCGCCGTACCTCCTACGAGCAGTACTTC.

This clonotype was detected only a few times. The chain is built from TRBV12-3 or TRBV12-4 and TRBJ2-6, with D possibly TRBD1 on 6 matching bases. The CDR3 totals 17 residues. V lost 3 bases and J lost 2, with 14 bases in between. The CDR3 loop is CASSFFQGTAGANVLTF. CDR3 sequence (DNA): TGTGCCAGCAGTTTTTTTCAGGGGACGGCTGGGGCCAACGTCCTGACTTTC.

A few counts support this clonotype. The chain links TRBV5-5 to TRBJ1-4; D is possibly TRBD1 (6 bases). The V end lost 2 bases, the J end lost 8 bases, and 13 bases lay between the germline ends. Germline V gives CDR1 SGHKS, CDR2 YYEKEE (reference sequence). The CDR3 totals 14 residues. Here the CDR3 reads CASSFGAGEEKLFF. The DNA of the CDR3 is TGTGCCAGCAGCTTCGGGGCAGGGGAAGAAAAACTGTTTTTT.

There are many counts of this clonotype. The CDR3 reads CASSLVRDEQFF. The CDR3 coding sequence is TGTGCCAGCAGTTTGGTCCGGGATGAGCAGTTCTTC. The chain is built from TRBV27 and TRBJ2-1; D is uncertain. The CDR3 consists of 12 residues. V lost 3 bases to trimming and J lost 8 bases, with 8 bases between them. Germline V lookup: CDR1 MNHEY, CDR2 SMNVEV (reference sequence).

The V and J genes are TRBV5-1 and TRBJ1-2; D may be TRBD1 (5 bases). This CDR3 has 14 residues. CDR1 and CDR2 (germline): SGHRS, YFSETQ. V was cut by 0 bases and J by 3 bases, with 9 bases left in between. This chain's CDR3 is CASSLAGPDYGYTF. The CDR3, as DNA: TGCGCCAGCAGCTTGGCGGGACCAGACTATGGCTACACCTTC.

The V call is TRBV2, the J call TRBJ2-5; no definite D call. The J call may be in error: the DNA end matches TRBJ2-1 better. Germline V lookup: CDR1 SNHLY, CDR2 FYNNEI. The CDR3 consists of 13 residues. CDR3 nucleotide sequence: TGTGCCAGCAGTGAAGCGGGTCTTTACGAGCAGTTCTTC. It codes for CASSEAGLYEQFF.

This sequence joins TRBV5-1 and TRBJ2-1, with no clear D. Germline V lookup: CDR1 SGHRS, CDR2 YFSETQ. The CDR3 consists of 14 residues. V gave up 7 bases and J gave up 0 bases, with 11 bases separating them. CDR3 nucleotide sequence: TGCGCCAGCGCACGGCTGTCCTCCTACAATGAGCAGTTCTTC. Translating it yields CASARLSSYNEQFF.

The CDR3 nucleotides are TGTGCCAGCAGCACAGAAGGACAGGTCACATACGAGCAGTACTTC. Translating gives CASSTEGQVTYEQYF. The chain couples TRBV9 to TRBJ2-7; 7 bases are shared with TRBD1. The V gene's germline CDR1 is SGDLS and CDR2 YYNGEE. This CDR3 comprises 15 residues. V gave up 4 bases and J gave up 4 bases; unmatched junction bases: 11.

This clonotype was observed a few times. J is TRBJ1-5 and V is TRBV12-3 or TRBV12-4; D possibly corresponds to TRBD1 (5 bases). V was clipped by 5 bases and J by 3 bases, with 11 bases between them. The CDR3 loop spans 14 amino acids. CDR3 DNA: TGTGCCAGCAGTCCGCCGGGGCTCAATCAGCCCCAGCATTTT. It codes for CASSPPGLNQPQHF.

This clonotype was detected only a few times. The chain combines TRBV29-1 with TRBJ2-7; 7 bases fit TRBD2. Germline loops: CDR1 SQVTM, CDR2 ANQGSEA. This CDR3 contains 13 residues. With V trimmed by 6 bases and J by 3 bases, 8 bases remained unmatched. The CDR3 sequence is CSVEITSDYEQYF. For the CDR3, the DNA is TGCAGCGTGGAGATCACTAGCGACTACGAGCAGTACTTC.

This clonotype was counted between two and nine times. V gene TRBV29-1 combines with J gene TRBJ2-7, with D maybe TRBD1 (6 bases). Per the germline V gene, CDR1 is SQVTM and CDR2 is ANQGSEA. This CDR3 is 14 amino acids long. V lost 5 bases and J lost 5, with 19 bases in between. The CDR3 region is CSVMTGRNAHEQYF. The CDR3, as DNA: TGCAGCGTTATGACAGGTCGAAATGCCCACGAGCAGTACTTC.

Points on this clonotype: The germline gene is not matched at one end of the junction; a read error may be the cause. The chain employs TRBV7-2 and TRBJ2-7; the D gene is possibly TRBD2 (6 bases). The CDR3 runs to 14 residues. Germline CDR1 is SGHTA and CDR2 is FQGNSA. The DNA of the CDR3 is TGTGCCAGCGGACCGAGACTAGAACCCTACGCGCAGTACTTC. The encoded protein is CASGPRLEPYAQYF.

This chain connects TRBV4-2 to TRBJ1-4; D perhaps matches TRBD1 (5 bases). The V and J ends lost 7 bases and 5 bases respectively, with 17 bases between them. Germline CDR1 LGHNA, CDR2 YNFKEQ. The CDR3 is made up of 15 amino acids. In nucleotides, the CDR3 is TGTGCCAGCATCCCCGACCCCGGGGGAAATGAAAAACTGTTTTTT. Protein: CASIPDPGGNEKLFF.

Only a few counts were recorded for this clonotype. CDR3 coding DNA: TGTGCCAGCAGCTTATACAGGGAGGCTGAAGCTTTCTTT. Translation: CASSLYREAEAFF. V usage is TRBV7-2 and J usage is TRBJ1-1; weak D call: TRBD1 (6 bases). Germline V gene sequence: CDR1 SGHTA, CDR2 FQGNSA. The germline V and J ends were trimmed by 2 bases and 6 bases, with 10 bases remaining between them. There are 13 residues in the CDR3.

This clonotype was observed a handful of times. The chain uses TRBV7-2 and TRBJ1-4; possible D gene TRBD1, 6 bases. The germline CDR1 and CDR2 sequences are SGHTA and FQGNSA. The CDR3 is made up of 15 amino acids. The ends were cut back, 5 bases at V and 8 bases at J, with 18 bases in the middle. The CDR3 protein is CASSVGVPGAEKLFF. The CDR3 DNA is TGTGCCAGCAGCGTTGGGGTCCCAGGGGCGGAAAAACTGTTTTTT.

This chain connects TRBV11-2 to TRBJ2-3; 8 bases fit TRBD2. Germline assignment: CDR1 SGHAT and CDR2 FQNNGV. V dropped 3 bases and J dropped 9; count of bases not matched to a gene: 11. This CDR3 spans 15 amino acids. The CDR3 DNA sequence: TGTGCCAGCAGCTTCAGACTAGCGTTACGATCCACGCAGTATTTT. It translates to CASSFRLALRSTQYF.

The gene calls are TRBV12-3 or TRBV12-4 and TRBJ1-2; tentative D call: TRBD1 (5 bases). The CDR3 covers 15 residues. The germline V and J ends were trimmed by 5 bases and 6 bases, with 19 bases remaining between them. The CDR3 loop is CASSGQTGAINGYTF. The CDR3, as DNA: TGTGCCAGCAGTGGGCAAACCGGGGCCATCAATGGCTACACCTTC.

This clonotype appeared a few times. The chain is built from TRBV7-9 and TRBJ1-2; 10 bases agree with TRBD1. Trimming at V came to 2 bases and at J to 4 bases, leaving 10 bases not matched to a gene. This CDR3 has 17 residues. CDR1 is SEHNR and CDR2 is FQNEAQ in the germline V gene (reference sequence). This CDR3 is CASSLSFGTGVPYGYTF. The CDR3 DNA reads as TGTGCCAGCAGCTTAAGTTTCGGGACAGGGGTCCCCTATGGCTACACCTTC.

This rearrangement joins TRBV12-3 or TRBV12-4 to TRBJ1-1; possibly TRBD1 for D (6 bases). V lost 3 bases, J lost 0 bases, and 11 bases lay in between. The CDR3 covers 15 residues. The CDR3 loop is CASSFPDRLNTEAFF. The CDR3 nucleotides read TGTGCCAGCAGTTTCCCCGACAGGCTGAACACTGAAGCTTTCTTT.

CDR3 in amino acids: CASSLGGTSSSGANVLTF. As DNA, the CDR3 is TGCGCCAGCAGCTTGGGAGGGACATCTAGCTCTGGGGCCAACGTCCTGACTTTC. V is TRBV5-1 and J is TRBJ2-6, with TRBD1 as a possible D gene (6 bases). V dropped 0 bases and J dropped 0 bases, with 13 bases sitting between them. The CDR3 sequence is 18 residues long. Germline lookup yields CDR1 SGHRS and CDR2 YFSETQ. The complete variable domain, with remaining parts taken from reference TRBV5-1 and TRBJ2-6, reads KAGVTQTPRYLIKTRGQQVTLSCSPISGHRSVSWYQQTPGQGLQFLFEYFSETQRNKGNFPGRFSGRQFSNSRSEMNVSTLELGDSALYLCASSLGGTSSSGANVLTFGAGSRLTVL.

CDR3 sequence: CASWGWASGSTDTQYF. The DNA for the CDR3 is TGTGCCTCCTGGGGTTGGGCTAGCGGAAGCACAGATACGCAGTATTTT. V and J are TRBV28 and TRBJ2-3; TRBD2 aligns across 7 bases. V lost 11 bases to trimming and J lost 0 bases; unmatched junction nucleotides: 14. This CDR3 contains 16 residues. Germline V CDR1 and CDR2: MDHEN, SYDVKM. Drawing the rest from reference TRBV28 and TRBJ2-3, the complete variable domain is DVKVTQSSRYLVKRTGEKVFLECVQDMDHENMFWYRQDPGLGLRLIYFSYDVKMKEKGDIPEGYSVSREKKERFSLILESASTNQTSMYLCASWGWASGSTDTQYFGPGTRLTVL.